This TCR beta chain was sequenced in a study of cytomegalovirus exposure and HLA in healthy donors. Looked up from germline, CDR1 is KGHSH and CDR2 is LQKENI. The ends were cut back, 2 bases at V and 4 bases at J, with 13 bases in the middle. This CDR3 has 15 amino acids. As for this clone: Its target is not known.

The protocol was immunoSEQ multiplex PCR, while the TCRdb copy is restricted to in-frame clones and leaves out a portion. The repertoire includes over 250,000 clones, around 90% of them detected once, and more than 0.9% sits in the top ten. The study's findings and limits: The classifier reportedly diagnosed cytomegalovirus status with high sensitivity and specificity. Specificity of a few CMV-associated chains for CMV antigens was verified in vitro. Subsequent analysis revealed that first-cohort TCR clusters tended to co-occur in the 120 or so validation repertoires.

The sequenced sample consisted of PBMCs. The rearrangement joins TRBV18 to TRBJ2-3; D may match TRBD1 or TRBD2 (5 bases each). This clonotype originated in a woman aged 25 to 39 in good health and CMV-seropositive. The CDR3 region has the DNA TGTGCCAGCTCACCATCCGGGACGGGGTCAGATACGCAGTATTTT. Protein sequence: CASSPSGTGSDTQYF. Filled out from reference TRBV18 and TRBJ2-3, the complete variable domain reads NAGVMQNPRHLVRRRGQEARLRCSPMKGHSHVYWYRQLPEEGLKFMVYLQKENIIDESGMPKERFSAEFPKEGPSILRIQQVVRGDSAAYFCASSPSGTGSDTQYFGPGTRLTVL.